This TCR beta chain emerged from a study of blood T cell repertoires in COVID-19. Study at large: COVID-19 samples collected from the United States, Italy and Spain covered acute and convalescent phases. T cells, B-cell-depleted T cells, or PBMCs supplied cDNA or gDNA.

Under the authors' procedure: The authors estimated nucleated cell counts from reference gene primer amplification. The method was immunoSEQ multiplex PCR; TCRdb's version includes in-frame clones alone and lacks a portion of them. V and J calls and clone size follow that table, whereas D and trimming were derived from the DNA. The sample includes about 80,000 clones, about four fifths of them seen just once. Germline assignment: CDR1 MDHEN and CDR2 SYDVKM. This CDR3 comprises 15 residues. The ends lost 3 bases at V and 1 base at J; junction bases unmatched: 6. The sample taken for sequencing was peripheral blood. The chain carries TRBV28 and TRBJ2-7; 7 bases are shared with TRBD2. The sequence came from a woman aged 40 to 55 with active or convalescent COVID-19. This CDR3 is CASSLGGVGSYEQYF. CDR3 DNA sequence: TGTGCCAGCAGTTTGGGGGGGGTGGGATCCTACGAGCAGTACTTC.